These T cell receptor beta chains were read from a single sample in a study of OX40 agonist ivuxolimab in advanced cancers. TCRdb's copy holds only in-frame clones and misses some; the assay was immunoSEQ multiplex PCR. The data contain some 74,000 clones, approximately 85% of them seen just once; the ten biggest clones take up 3.5% to 4.5%. Sequencing used CD4+ or CD8+ T cells sorted from blood, obtained in a trial of the OX40 agonist ivuxolimab. The receptor source for this set is an adult with an advanced solid tumor such as melanoma, head and neck, liver or kidney cancer. The CDR3 runs from the conserved cysteine through the conserved F or W. D genes are given only for firm matches. Clone size appears in some rows only: once, few, many, or a class for an expanded clone.

TRBJ1-6	TRBV9	-	-	TGTGCCAGCAGCGTATGGACCGGGGACAATTCACCCCTCCACTTT	CASSVWTGDNSPLHF
TRBJ2-1	TRBV27	TRBD2	-	TGTGCCACCAGGACGGAGACTAGCGGGTCCCCATTCAATGAGCAGTTCTTC	CATRTETSGSPFNEQFF
TRBJ2-1	TRBV7-9	-	-	TGTGCCAGCAGCCGTAGCGACAATGAGCAGTTCTTC	CASSRSDNEQFF
TRBJ2-1	TRBV28	TRBD1	once	TGTGCCAGCAGTCCGGCGGGGACAGGGGGAGGTAATGAGCAGTTCTTC	CASSPAGTGGGNEQFF
TRBJ2-7	TRBV18	-	-	TGTGCCAGCTCACCACCGGATATGAGATACGAGCAGTACTTC	CASSPPDMRYEQYF
TRBJ1-5	TRBV5-1	-	few	TGCGCCAGCAGCTTGGCCGGCGATTCGCACCAGCCCCAGCATTTT	CASSLAGDSHQPQHF
TRBJ2-3	TRBV5-8	TRBD2	-	TGTGCCAGCAGCTTGCGTCTAGCGGGAGAGGGAGGACTCACAGATACGCAGTATTTT	CASSLRLAGEGGLTDTQYF
TRBJ2-7	TRBV5-6	-	-	TGTGCCAGCAGCCAGGACAATTCCTACGAGCAGTACTTC	CASSQDNSYEQYF
TRBJ1-1	TRBV6-6	-	-	TGTGCCAGCAGGCCCCTGGAATCACAGGGACCTGAAGCTTTCTTT	CASRPLESQGPEAFF
TRBJ2-2	TRBV19	TRBD2	-	TGTGCCAGTAGTATCATAGCGGGAGTGAGCACCGGGGAGCTGTTTTTT	CASSIIAGVSTGELFF
TRBJ2-3	TRBV10-3	TRBD2	-	TGTGCCATCAAACCGGGACTAGCGGGCACAGATACGCAGTATTTT	CAIKPGLAGTDTQYF
TRBJ2-7	TRBV4-1	-	-	TGCGCCAGCAGCCCCCTCGGTACCTACGAGCAGTACTTC	CASSPLGTYEQYF
TRBJ2-1	TRBV28	-	once	TGTGCCAGCAGGACCTCTAGCAGCGATGAGCAGTTCTTC	CASRTSSSDEQFF
TRBJ1-4	TRBV30	-	-	TGTGCCTGGAGTAGGGCCGCCCATGAAAAACTGTTTTTT	CAWSRAAHEKLFF
TRBJ2-6	TRBV27	-	-	TGTGCCAGCAGTCCCCTAGGACAGGGGGCCAACGTCCTGACTTTC	CASSPLGQGANVLTF
TRBJ2-5	TRBV5-4	TRBD2	-	TGTGCCAGCAGCTCGGCGGCGGGGGGGGCCCAAGAGACCCAGTACTTC	CASSSAAGGAQETQYF
TRBJ1-1	TRBV18	TRBD1	-	TGTGCCAGCTCACCAGGGACAGCCCTGAACACTGAAGCTTTCTTT	CASSPGTALNTEAFF
TRBJ2-1	TRBV6-6	TRBD1	-	TGTGCCAGCAGGCTGACAGGGGGCCACAATGAGCAGTTCTTC	CASRLTGGHNEQFF
TRBJ1-2	TRBV27	-	-	TGTGCCAGCAGTCCCCCAGGACCCTATGGCTACACCTTC	CASSPPGPYGYTF
TRBJ2-3	TRBV4-1	TRBD2	-	TGCGCCAGCAGCCAAGTTCTAGCGGATGAGCTCGATACGCAGTATTTT	CASSQVLADELDTQYF
TRBJ2-3	TRBV2	-	-	TGTGCCAGCAGGGAGCTAGCGAACACAGATACGCAGTATTTT	CASRELANTDTQYF
TRBJ2-2	TRBV7-2	-	-	TGTGCCAGCACCCACTTGAACACCGGGGAGCTGTTTTTT	CASTHLNTGELFF
TRBJ2-1	TRBV28	-	-	TGTGCCAGCATCCCGACCGGCAGGAACAATGAGCAGTTCTTC	CASIPTGRNNEQFF
TRBJ1-3	TRBV9	-	-	TGTGCCAGCAGCGTCTCGGGGGGGCAAGGTTCCAATGGAAACACCATATATTTT	CASSVSGGQGSNGNTIYF
TRBJ2-2	TRBV30	-	-	TGTGCCTGGGTAACAGCCGGGGAGCTGTTTTTT	CAWVTAGELFF
TRBJ2-1	TRBV27	TRBD2	-	TGTGCCAGCAGTTCCCCGAGCGGGAGGTACAATGAGCAGTTCTTC	CASSSPSGRYNEQFF
TRBJ1-4	TRBV27	TRBD1	-	TGTGCCAGCAGCCTTCGACAGGGAATAAAAGAAAAACTGTTTTTT	CASSLRQGIKEKLFF
TRBJ2-7	TRBV18	-	-	TGTGCCAGCTCACCACCGTCGCGGCGCTCCTACGAGCAGTACTTC	CASSPPSRRSYEQYF
TRBJ2-3	TRBV5-6	-	-	TGTGCCAGCAGCTTGGAAGCAGATACGCAGTATTTT	CASSLEADTQYF
TRBJ2-3	TRBV6-5	TRBD1	-	TGTGCCAGCAGTAACGAGGGACAGAGCACAGATACGCAGTATTTT	CASSNEGQSTDTQYF
TRBJ2-2	TRBV7-3	-	-	TGTGCCAGCAGCGACTCGTGGGGGCTCAGCACCGGGGAGCTGTTTTTT	CASSDSWGLSTGELFF
TRBJ1-1	TRBV7-2	TRBD1	-	TGTGCCAGCAGCACCCGGACAGGGGTAGAGACTGAAGCTTTCTTT	CASSTRTGVETEAFF
TRBJ2-3	TRBV18	TRBD1	-	TGTGCCAGCTCACCACACCCGGGACAGGGGCCAGATACGCAGTATTTT	CASSPHPGQGPDTQYF
TRBJ2-7	TRBV18	-	-	TGTGCCAGCTCAAGTACCGTAGACGGAACCTACGAGCAGTACTTC	CASSSTVDGTYEQYF
TRBJ2-1	TRBV7-8	TRBD2	-	TGTGCCAGCAGCTACAGCGGGGGCCTTGGGGAGCAGTTCTTC	CASSYSGGLGEQFF
TRBJ2-7	TRBV12-5	TRBD1	-	TGTGCTAGTGCCGGTTTACAGGGGAGCGAGCAGTACTTC	CASAGLQGSEQYF
TRBJ2-5	TRBV21-1	-	-	TGTGCCAGCAGCAAAACCCTGATAAAACGGACTAGCGGTACCCAAGAGACCCAGTACTTC	CASSKTLIKRTSGTQETQYF